A single sample is the source of the 20 T cell receptor beta chains below, sequenced in a study of shared clonotypes between healthy human individuals. The data were produced by immunoSEQ multiplex PCR, yet TCRdb's version contains in-frame clones alone and is incomplete. This sample carries under 2,500,000 clones, 95% of them seen once, and the ten largest clones take 0.1% to 0.15%. Sequenced input: naive CD4+ T cells sorted from blood. Sample subset: CD45RA+ positively selected. Receptors were obtained from a man aged 18 to 29 in good health.

This clone appeared once. The chain uses TRBV5-1 and TRBJ2-3, with D perhaps TRBD1 or TRBD2 (5 bases each). The CDR3 consists of 15 residues. Germline CDR1 is SGHRS and CDR2 is YFSETQ. V was shortened by 4 bases and J by 2 bases, with 14 bases between the two germline ends. CDR3 region: CASSPAGTTTDTQYF. In DNA form, the CDR3 reads TGCGCCAGCAGCCCCGCCGGGACGACCACAGATACGCAGTATTTT. The variable domain in full, completed from reference TRBV5-1 and TRBJ2-3, reads KAGVTQTPRYLIKTRGQQVTLSCSPISGHRSVSWYQQTPGQGLQFLFEYFSETQRNKGNFPGRFSGRQFSNSRSEMNVSTLELGDSALYLCASSPAGTTTDTQYFGPGTRLTVL.

To note about this clone: Other nucleotide sequences from this sample produce the same CDR3. The rearrangement links TRBV18 to TRBJ1-2; D gene ambiguous. V dropped 6 bases and J dropped 5 bases, with 10 bases sitting between them. Germline-derived CDR1 and CDR2 are KGHSH and LQKENI. The CDR3 sequence is 12 residues long. CDR3 nucleotides: TGTGCCAGCTCCCCAACTGGATATGGCTACACCTTC. Protein product: CASSPTGYGYTF.

The rearrangement links TRBV7-3 to TRBJ2-3, with 11 bases that match TRBD2. CDR3 length equals 14 residues. Germline trimming cut 6 bases from V and 6 bases from J; bases unmatched to any gene: 5. Germline loops: CDR1 SGHTA, CDR2 FQGTGA. CDR3 sequence: CASSFSGGADTQYF. The CDR3 DNA is TGTGCCAGCAGTTTTAGCGGGGGGGCCGATACGCAGTATTTT.

About this clone: In the same sample, other DNA sequences code for this CDR3. This chain joins TRBV6-5 and TRBJ1-2; no clear D gene. Trimming shortened V by 6 bases and J by 8 bases, and 16 bases separated the two germline ends. Germline CDR1 is MNHEY and CDR2 is SVGAGI. This CDR3 region has 13 residues. The CDR3 DNA reads as TGTGCCAGCAGCTCCCGACCTCGGGGAGGCTACACCTTC. Residues: CASSSRPRGGYTF.

This clone appeared once. V and J are TRBV7-9 and TRBJ1-6; 7 bases map to TRBD1. Trimming cost V 5 bases and J 5 bases; bases outside gene matches: 9. The CDR3 loop spans 16 amino acids. The germline V gene has CDR1 SEHNR and CDR2 FQNEAQ (reference sequence). The CDR3 nucleotides read TGTGCCAGCAGCCCCTTGCCGGGACAGAATAATTCACCCCTCCACTTT. It translates to CASSPLPGQNNSPLHF.

This clone has a single count. This rearrangement joins TRBV4-1 to TRBJ1-6; D is unclear. Trimming took off 1 base at V and 0 bases at J, with 13 bases between the two ends. The V gene's germline CDR1 is MGHRA and CDR2 YSYEKL. The CDR3 loop spans 18 amino acids. CDR3 nucleotide sequence: TGCGCCAGCAGCCAAGCTCGGTTGGATCTCTCCTATAATTCACCCCTCCACTTT. This encodes CASSQARLDLSYNSPLHF.

The chain joins TRBV4-1 to TRBJ1-5, with 8 bases identical to TRBD1. V dropped 0 bases and J dropped 5; count of bases not matched to a gene: 12. The CDR3 covers 18 residues. Germline V gene lookup returns CDR1 MGHRA and CDR2 YSYEKL. CDR3 sequence: CASSQDRTTGEEDQPQHF. CDR3 bases: TGCGCCAGCAGCCAAGATCGTACGACAGGGGAGGAGGATCAGCCCCAGCATTTT.

The CDR3 DNA reads as TGTGCCAGCAGTGTAAGGGGGTTGGACGAGCAGTACTTC. The encoded protein is CASSVRGLDEQYF. This sequence joins TRBV2 and TRBJ2-7, with D possibly being TRBD1 (6 bases). Germline loops: CDR1 SNHLY, CDR2 FYNNEI. Trimming took 4 bases from V and 5 from J, leaving 12 bases between them. The CDR3 extends over 13 amino acids.

The chain employs TRBV4-1 and TRBJ2-7, with D perhaps TRBD1 (6 bases). V lost 0 bases to trimming and J lost 2 bases, with 14 bases between them. The CDR3 spans 16 residues. The V gene's germline CDR1 is MGHRA and CDR2 YSYEKL. The CDR3 bases are TGCGCCAGCAGCCAAGATCCGAACAGGGCCCCCTACGAGCAGTACTTC. Protein sequence: CASSQDPNRAPYEQYF.

In regard to this clone: The sample contains more than one DNA sequence encoding this CDR3. This chain joins TRBV2 and TRBJ2-7; D might be TRBD1 (5 bases). CDR1 is SNHLY and CDR2 is FYNNEI in the germline V gene. The CDR3 is 14 amino acids. V shed 0 bases and J shed 2 bases, with 8 bases lying between them. CDR3 coding DNA: TGTGCCAGCAGTGAAGCATCAGGGCCCTACGAGCAGTACTTC. Protein product: CASSEASGPYEQYF. Full variable domain (missing parts from reference TRBV2 and TRBJ2-7): EPEVTQTPSHQVTQMGQEVILRCVPISNHLYFYWYRQILGQKVEFLVSFYNNEISEKSEIFDDQFSVERPDGSNFTLKIRSTKLEDSAMYFCASSEASGPYEQYFGPGTRLTVT.

This chain links TRBV5-1 with TRBJ1-1; tentatively, D is TRBD1 (5 bases). The CDR3 contains 15 residues. Looked up from germline, CDR1 is SGHRS and CDR2 is YFSETQ. V dropped 0 bases and J dropped 2 bases, with 11 bases sitting between them. The CDR3 region has the DNA TGCGCCAGCAGCTTGGAAAGGACACCTAACACTGAAGCTTTCTTT. It specifies CASSLERTPNTEAFF.

The chain recombines TRBV5-4 with TRBJ2-3; TRBD2 matches at 7 bases. The CDR3 runs to 15 residues. Germline values: CDR1 SGHNT, CDR2 YYREEE (reference sequence). V was clipped by 1 base and J by 1 base; unmatched bases: 3. The CDR3 DNA reads TGTGCCAGCAGCTTGTTCCTAGCGGGCACAGATACGCAGTATTTT. This sequence encodes CASSLFLAGTDTQYF.

The chain joins TRBV27 to TRBJ2-5; 9 positions match TRBD2. The CDR3 has 16 amino acids. Germline trimming cut 6 bases from V and 4 bases from J; bases unmatched to any gene: 12. The V gene's germline CDR1 is MNHEY and CDR2 SMNVEV (reference sequence). CDR3 amino acids: CASSQTSGSLGETQYF. CDR3 coding DNA: TGTGCCAGCAGCCAGACTAGCGGAAGTCTGGGAGAGACCCAGTACTTC.

The rearrangement links TRBV6-5 to TRBJ2-7, with TRBD1 matching over 11 bases. In germline, CDR1 is MNHEY, CDR2 SVGAGI. The CDR3 runs to 15 residues. With 1 base clipped from V and 6 bases from J, the junction kept 5 bases outside the gene matches. This CDR3 reads CASSYFRDRGSEQYF. Written as DNA, the CDR3 is TGTGCCAGCAGTTACTTCCGGGACAGGGGGTCCGAGCAGTACTTC.

This chain joins TRBV4-3 and TRBJ2-2; D not resolved. The V and J ends lost 4 bases and 5 bases respectively, with 11 bases between them. There are 14 residues in the CDR3. From germline, CDR1 is LGHNA and CDR2 YSLEER. The CDR3 is CASSPTTHTGELFF. The CDR3 nucleotides are TGCGCCAGCAGCCCTACCACACATACCGGGGAGCTGTTTTTT.

The V call is TRBV2, the J call TRBJ1-1; unclear D gene. Trimming left V 6 bases short and J 1 base short, with 9 bases between. Germline V gives CDR1 SNHLY, CDR2 FYNNEI. There are 13 residues in the CDR3. CDR3 sequence: CASRKESNTEAFF. The CDR3 DNA reads as TGTGCCAGCAGGAAGGAATCGAACACTGAAGCTTTCTTT.

This chain links TRBV30 with TRBJ1-4; 8 bases align to TRBD1. Germline-derived CDR1 and CDR2 are GTSNPN and SVGIG (reference sequence). V lost 1 base, J lost 3 bases, and 1 base stayed unmatched. The CDR3 is made up of 14 amino acids. The chain's CDR3 is CAWSGTGSNEKLFF. CDR3 coding DNA: TGTGCCTGGAGTGGGACAGGGTCTAATGAAAAACTGTTTTTT.

The chain joins TRBV5-4 to TRBJ2-7; 13 nucleotides agree with TRBD2. This CDR3 has 16 residues. The germline V gene has CDR1 SGHNT and CDR2 YYREEE (reference sequence). The J segment lost 2 bases and the V segment lost 4 bases, leaving 6 bases of the junction unmatched. The CDR3 sequence is CASSPGTSGTPYEQYF. The CDR3 DNA sequence: TGTGCCAGCAGCCCGGGGACTAGCGGGACCCCCTACGAGCAGTACTTC.

V and J are TRBV7-2 and TRBJ1-1, with TRBD1 matching 7 bases. Trimming at V came to 5 bases and at J to 1 base, leaving 10 bases not matched to a gene. Germline V gene data show CDR1 as SGHTA and CDR2 as FQGNSA. This CDR3 is built from 16 residues. CDR3 loop: CASSQDRPQGNTEAFF. The CDR3 DNA reads as TGTGCCAGCAGCCAGGACAGGCCCCAGGGGAACACTGAAGCTTTCTTT.

This chain links TRBV6-5 with TRBJ1-2, with D possibly matching TRBD1 (5 bases). This CDR3 has 15 residues. Germline V gene sequence: CDR1 MNHEY, CDR2 SVGAGI. Between the trimmed V and J ends, which lost 6 bases and 0 bases, there was a span of 14 bases. The CDR3 protein is CASSSPMTANYGYTF. The CDR3 bases are TGTGCCAGCAGCTCACCCATGACAGCTAACTATGGCTACACCTTC.